This TCR beta chain was captured in a study of shared clonotypes between healthy human individuals. Study findings and constraints: The four-donor shared clonotypes exceeded non-shared clonotypes in generation probability, with non-shared ones scoring lower.

Terminally differentiated effector memory CD45RA+ cells were excluded from the naive CD8 cells, which were CD45RO-negative and positively selected for CCR7. The CDR3 is made up of 13 amino acids. Trimming left V 2 bases short and J 0 bases short, with 5 bases between. Looked up from germline, CDR1 is MDHEN and CDR2 is SYDVKM. Under the authors' procedure: As immunoSEQ supplied junction-only sequences (without quality scores), filtering differed. Profiling relied on immunoSEQ multiplex PCR, and the TCRdb table lists in-frame clones only, not all of them. The V and J calls and clone size were taken over from that table, and D and trimming were inferred from the DNA. The sample includes about 590,000 clones, 95% to 96% of them seen just once. Concerning this clone: Its antigen is undetermined. This same CDR3 is encoded by further DNA sequences in the sample.

The receptor's source is a woman in her 30s in good health. The sample was naive CD8+ T cells sorted from blood. J is TRBJ2-7 and V is TRBV28; D gene uncertain. Written as DNA, the CDR3 is TGTGCCAGCAGTTTAGTGGGCTCCTACGAGCAGTACTTC. Translated: CASSLVGSYEQYF.